This T cell receptor (beta chain) was captured in a study of shared clonotypes between healthy human individuals. Study conclusions and caveats: Expectations were that clonotype sharing among donors would be affected by sequencing depth.

The repertoire was sequenced with immunoSEQ multiplex PCR; TCRdb's copy has only in-frame clones and lacks some. The sample records nearly 1 million clones, around three quarters being singletons. CDR1 is DFQATT, CDR2 SNEGSKA, per germline (reference sequence). This CDR3 has 11 amino acids. Between the trimmed V and J ends, which lost 6 bases and 8 bases, there was a span of 13 bases. In the case of this clone: The target antigen is unknown.

The chain recombines TRBV20-1 with TRBJ1-2; D gene unclear. Sequenced: memory CD4+ T cells sorted from blood. Subset here: CD45RA-negative fraction. This sequence was found in a man aged 18-30 years in good health. CDR3 protein: CSATSVVGYTF. CDR3 in DNA: TGCAGTGCGACATCGGTCGTGGGCTACACCTTC.